This entry lists 17 T cell receptor beta chains sequenced from one sample in a study of T cells in Graves' hyperthyroidism and ophthalmopathy. Amplification of TCR beta CDR3 regions used RNA as the template. HTBI primers were employed in a first-round RT-PCR of the TCR CDR3. TCRdb called the multiplex PCR reads again in MiXCR, with one record for every CDR3 protein. The repertoire holds around 500,000 distinct CDR3 sequences, with 15% to 20% as singletons. The sequencing sample was made of blood. These receptor sequences come from a woman aged 30 to 39 with Graves' ophthalmopathy.

Points on this clonotype: A much larger clonotype is one base distant, so this may be a read error. J is TRBJ2-1 and V is TRBV28, with D uncertain. Germline V CDR1 and CDR2: MDHEN, SYDVKM. The length of the CDR3 is 15 residues. In nucleotides, the CDR3 is TGTGCCGGCAGTTTAAGTCAGGCCACCTACAATGAGCAGTTCTTC. Translated: CAGSLSQATYNEQFF.

This clonotype has a count of ten or more. The rearrangement uses TRBV28 and TRBJ1-1, with 8 bases that match TRBD1. Germline assignment: CDR1 MDHEN and CDR2 SYDVKM. J lost 4 bases, V lost 6 bases, and 4 bases had no gene match. This CDR3 is 13 amino acids long. CDR3 in amino acids: CASSPQGATEAFF. In nucleotides, the CDR3 is TGTGCCAGCAGCCCCCAGGGGGCCACTGAAGCTTTCTTT.

On this clonotype itself: This sequence may be a read error, since a much larger clone differs from it by one base. This chain joins TRBV7-2 and TRBJ2-1; 11 bases are a match to TRBD2. The J call could be wrong; TRBJ2-7 is a better fit for the DNA end. In germline, CDR1 is SGHTA, CDR2 FQGNSA. The CDR3 contains 16 residues. The CDR3 loop is CASSNLAGGTYNEQYF. The CDR3 coding sequence is TGTGCCAGCAGCAATCTAGCGGGAGGAACCTACAATGAGCAGTACTTC.

The chain recombines TRBV11-3 with TRBJ2-1; perhaps TRBD1 as D (5 bases). Germline V gene data show CDR1 as SGHNT and CDR2 as YENEEA. Trimming shortened V by 5 bases and J by 4 bases, and 9 bases separated the two germline ends. This CDR3 spans 13 amino acids. The CDR3 loop reads CASSRGQYNEQFF. CDR3 DNA sequence: TGTGCCAGCAGCAGGGGCCAGTACAATGAGCAGTTCTTC.

The sample holds a few counts of this clonotype. This sequence joins TRBV7-9 and TRBJ2-5, with 9 nucleotides matching TRBD2. The CDR3 has 14 amino acids. Germline V lookup: CDR1 SEHNR, CDR2 FQNEAQ (reference sequence). V gave up 4 bases and J gave up 6 bases; unmatched junction bases: 6. As DNA, the CDR3 is TGTGCCAGCAGCTCGCATAGCGGGAGTAAGACCCAGTACTTC. This codes for CASSSHSGSKTQYF.

The V call is TRBV29-1, the J call TRBJ1-2, with D uncertain. The CDR3 is 13 amino acids. Trimming stripped 4 bases from V and 0 bases from J, with 9 bases between. CDR1 and CDR2 from the germline V gene are SQVTM and ANQGSEA. The CDR3 DNA is TGCAGCGTTGGAGGGATAGCTAACTATGGCTACACCTTC. Its protein product is CSVGGIANYGYTF.

With regard to this clonotype: Compared with germline, one end of the junction differs, possibly owing to a read error. The V and J genes are TRBV4-2 and TRBJ2-7, with D perhaps matching TRBD1 or TRBD2 (6 bases each). The CDR3 extends over 14 amino acids. Germline V lookup: CDR1 LGHNA, CDR2 YNFKEQ. This CDR3 is CASSQVGGSNEQYF. CDR3 nucleotide sequence: TGTGCCAGCAGCCAAGTGGGGGGCTCCAACGAGCAGTACTTC.

This clonotype has at least ten counts. The chain recombines TRBV7-9 with TRBJ1-1, with TRBD1 matching 7 bases. The germline V gene has CDR1 SEHNR and CDR2 FQNEAQ (reference sequence). CDR3 length: 15 amino acids. Trimming took 4 bases from V and 3 from J; bases not matched to a gene: 8. This chain's CDR3 is CASSSAGGRDTEAFF. The CDR3 nucleotides read TGTGCCAGCAGCTCAGCAGGGGGGCGCGACACTGAAGCTTTCTTT.

The J gene is TRBJ2-5, the V gene TRBV3-1; 8 nucleotides align to TRBD1. CDR1 is LGHDT and CDR2 is YNNKEL in the germline V gene (reference sequence). The CDR3 is 17 amino acids. Trimming removed 6 bases from V and 4 bases from J; junction bases left unmatched: 16. The CDR3 region is CASRTIRPRGRGETQYF. The CDR3 DNA reads TGTGCCAGCAGAACAATCCGACCCAGGGGGCGAGGAGAGACCCAGTACTTC.

This sequence joins TRBV9 and TRBJ2-3, with 12 positions matching TRBD2. V lost 3 bases to trimming and J lost 5 bases; unmatched junction nucleotides: 10. Germline CDR1 is SGDLS and CDR2 is YYNGEE. The CDR3 is 17 residues long. The CDR3 bases are TGTGCCAGCAGCGGGAGACTAGCGGGAGAAAATATAGATACGCAGTATTTT. It yields the protein CASSGRLAGENIDTQYF. Full variable domain (rest looked up from reference TRBV9 and TRBJ2-3): DSGVTQTPKHLITATGQRVTLRCSPRSGDLSVYWYQQSLDQGLQFLIQYYNGEERAKGNILERFSAQQFPDLHSELNLSSLELGDSALYFCASSGRLAGENIDTQYFGPGTRLTVL.

This sequence joins TRBV12-3 or TRBV12-4 and TRBJ2-5; D is possibly TRBD2 (5 bases). The CDR3 sequence is 15 residues long. V lost 7 bases and J lost 1, with 16 bases in between. This CDR3 reads CASTPGVIAQETQYF. In DNA form, the CDR3 reads TGTGCCAGCACCCCCGGGGTGATAGCCCAAGAGACCCAGTACTTC.

The chain carries TRBV10-3 and TRBJ1-3; 9 nucleotides line up with TRBD1. The CDR3 contains 17 residues. V trimming: 3 bases; J trimming: 2 bases; junction bases outside the gene matches: 8. CDR1 ENHRY and CDR2 SYGVKD come from the germline V gene. The CDR3 sequence: CAISDRTGVLTGNTIYF. CDR3 coding DNA: TGTGCCATCAGTGACCGGACAGGGGTTTTAACTGGAAACACCATATATTTT.

The sample holds many counts of this clonotype. The chain uses TRBV18 and TRBJ1-1, with D unresolved. This CDR3 has 17 amino acids. From germline, CDR1 is KGHSH and CDR2 LQKENI. Trimming cost V 5 bases and J 4 bases, with 23 bases left between them. CDR3 loop: CASSDRSGFALSTEAFF. The DNA for the CDR3 is TGTGCCAGCTCAGACCGGTCGGGGTTTGCTCTAAGCACTGAAGCTTTCTTT.

V usage is TRBV28 and J usage is TRBJ2-5; D ambiguous. The CDR3 extends over 10 amino acids. CDR1 is MDHEN and CDR2 is SYDVKM in the germline V gene. V shed 2 bases and J shed 14 bases, with 9 bases lying between them. The CDR3 protein is CASSLGILYF. CDR3 sequence (DNA): TGTGCCAGCAGTTTAGGGATCCTATACTTC.

Ten or more counts support this clonotype. CDR3 loop: CASRTGRGYGYTF. The CDR3 nucleotides are TGTGCCAGCCGGACAGGGCGGGGCTATGGCTACACCTTC. V is TRBV28 and J is TRBJ1-2, with 8 bases fitting TRBD1. With 8 bases clipped from V and 4 bases from J, the junction kept 6 bases outside the gene matches. Looked up from germline, CDR1 is MDHEN and CDR2 is SYDVKM. This CDR3 contains 13 residues.

This clonotype has only a few counts. In this CDR3 the conserved last residue, phenylalanine or tryptophan, is missing, so a read error is likely. The rearrangement joins TRBV20-1 to TRBJ2-3, with a tentative D call TRBD2 (5 bases). The germline gives CDR1 DFQATT, CDR2 SNEGSKA (reference sequence). V gave up 6 bases and J gave up 0 bases, with 13 bases separating them. The CDR3 runs 14 residues. The CDR3 is CSAPGSESTDTQYS. The DNA for the CDR3 is TGCAGTGCGCCGGGTAGCGAAAGCACAGATACGCAGTATTCT.

This clonotype was counted many times. The V gene is TRBV12-3 or TRBV12-4, the J gene TRBJ2-7; D gene unclear. This CDR3 region has 14 residues. V shed 3 bases and J shed 2 bases, with 11 bases lying between them. CDR3 residues: CASSLWRRAYEQYF. Written as DNA, the CDR3 is TGTGCCAGCAGTTTGTGGCGAAGGGCCTACGAGCAGTACTTC.